This TCR beta chain was observed in a study of blood T cell repertoires in COVID-19. Study background: The samples span acute and convalescent COVID-19 from the United States, Italy and Spain.

In the original workflow: Amplifying reference gene primers gave estimates of nucleated cell counts. The protocol was immunoSEQ multiplex PCR, while the TCRdb copy is restricted to in-frame clones and leaves out a portion. That table is the source of V, J and clone size, and D and trimming were worked out from the DNA. The repertoire holds around 300,000 clones, roughly 85% seen once, with approximately 7.5% in the top ten. This CDR3 has 15 amino acids. Trimming took off 0 bases at V and 0 bases at J, with 9 bases between the two ends. Per germline, CDR1 GTSNPN and CDR2 SVGIG (reference sequence). The receptor comes from a human donor in a cohort sampled during active COVID-19. What was sequenced was peripheral blood. The chain uses TRBV30 and TRBJ1-3; no firm D call. This CDR3 reads CAWSVRQASGNTIYF. Written as DNA, the CDR3 is TGTGCCTGGAGTGTACGACAAGCCTCTGGAAACACCATATATTTT.